The T cell receptor beta chain under discussion was sequenced for a study of blood T cell repertoires in COVID-19. About the study: Sources were T cells, B-cell-depleted T cells, or PBMCs; the material itself was cDNA or gDNA.

Germline CDR1 and CDR2: SSHAT and FNYEAQ (reference sequence). The V end was cut by 3 bases, the J end by 7 bases, with 16 bases between. The length of the CDR3 is 15 residues. The protocol was immunoSEQ multiplex PCR, while the TCRdb copy is restricted to in-frame clones and leaves out a portion. The profile shows tens of thousands of clones, approximately 89% of them singletons. The J gene is TRBJ1-5, the V gene TRBV7-7; D is unresolved. Material for sequencing was peripheral blood. This clonotype originated in a man aged 70 or older with active or convalescent COVID-19. Here the CDR3 reads CASSFRWCLPQPQHF. The CDR3 nucleotides read TGTGCCAGCAGCTTTAGATGGTGTCTCCCGCAGCCCCAGCATTTT.